Shown below are 21 T cell receptor beta chains from a single sample sequenced in a study of T cells in Graves' hyperthyroidism and ophthalmopathy. TCR beta CDR3 regions were amplified from RNA. First-round RT-PCR targeting the TCR CDR3 was performed with the HTBI primer set. TCRdb re-called the multiplex PCR reads through MiXCR, storing one row per CDR3 protein. The sample carries about 840,000 distinct CDR3 sequences, over 35% recorded once. Sequencing used blood. The origin of the receptors is a man aged 18 to 29 with Graves' hyperthyroidism.

This clonotype was seen a single time. The J gene is TRBJ2-5, the V gene TRBV11-2; 10 positions match TRBD2. The germline V gene has CDR1 SGHAT and CDR2 FQNNGV. With V trimmed by 5 bases and J by 5 bases, 8 bases remained unmatched. The length of the CDR3 is 15 residues. The CDR3 spells CASSESGRARETQYF. CDR3 sequence (DNA): TGTGCCAGCAGCGAGAGCGGGAGGGCCCGGGAGACCCAGTACTTC.

The V and J genes are TRBV7-6 and TRBJ1-4, with 12 nucleotides matching TRBD1. The CDR3 sequence is 17 residues long. CDR1 is SGHVS and CDR2 is FNYEAQ in the germline V gene. V was pared by 5 bases and J by 7 bases, with 11 bases of the junction left unmatched. Written as DNA, the CDR3 is TGTGCCAGCAGCCCGGGACAGGGGGCCGTGATAGGTGAAAAACTGTTTTTT. It codes for CASSPGQGAVIGEKLFF.

Many counts were recorded for this clonotype. CDR3 coding DNA: TGTGCCAGCAGCTTTCCGGGCTACGAGCAGTACTTC. Amino acids: CASSFPGYEQYF. The rearrangement joins TRBV11-2 to TRBJ2-7; D unclear. Between the trimmed V and J ends, which lost 3 bases and 3 bases, there was a span of 6 bases. The CDR3 is 12 amino acids. Per the germline V gene, CDR1 is SGHAT and CDR2 is FQNNGV.

V gene TRBV5-1 combines with J gene TRBJ2-7; 7 nucleotides agree with TRBD1. Germline lookup yields CDR1 SGHRS and CDR2 YFSETQ. The CDR3 consists of 15 residues. V lost 4 bases and J lost 3; bases outside the gene matches: 10. The CDR3 nucleotides are TGCGCCAGCAGCGATGGGACAGACGGGGACTACGAGCAGTACTTC. It yields the protein CASSDGTDGDYEQYF.

In its sample, this clonotype was seen many times. The chain is built from TRBV19 and TRBJ2-5; no clear D. The CDR3 loop spans 13 amino acids. Trimming removed 1 base at V and 3 bases at J, with 6 bases between. In germline, CDR1 is LNHDA, CDR2 SQIVND (reference sequence). CDR3 bases: TGTGCCAGTAGTATAGCTGTGGAAGAGACCCAGTACTTC. Translating gives CASSIAVEETQYF.

The rearrangement joins TRBV5-6 to TRBJ1-1; D is unresolved. V was cut by 4 bases and J by 2 bases, with 9 bases left in between. Germline V CDR1 and CDR2: SGHDT, YYEEEE. The CDR3 totals 13 residues. Here the CDR3 DNA reads TGTGCCAGCAGCCAGACAACTAACACTGAAGCTTTCTTT. It encodes CASSQTTNTEAFF.

This clonotype appeared a few times. Compared with germline, one end of the junction differs, possibly owing to a read error. J is TRBJ2-2 and V is TRBV7-7, with TRBD2 matching over 11 bases. The CDR3 loop spans 18 amino acids. The V gene's germline CDR1 is SSHAT and CDR2 FNYEAQ (reference sequence). The DNA for the CDR3 is TGTGCTAGCAGCTTCACGCGGTCACTAGCGGGGGAGCCCGGGGAGCTGTTTTTT. It specifies CASSFTRSLAGEPGELFF. Full variable domain (remainder filled in from reference TRBV7-7 and TRBJ2-2): GAGVSQSPRYKVTKRGQDVTLRCDPISSHATLYWYQQALGQGPEFLTYFNYEAQPDKSGLPSDRFSAERPEGSISTLTIQRTEQRDSAMYRCASSFTRSLAGEPGELFFGEGSRLTVL.

The rearrangement uses TRBV20-1 and TRBJ2-5, with 8 bases that match TRBD2. The V gene's germline CDR1 is DFQATT and CDR2 SNEGSKA (reference sequence). CDR3 length: 14 amino acids. The junction had 7 bases not matched to a gene; V was cut back by 6 bases and J by 1 base. This chain's CDR3 is CSAPRGGPQETQYF. DNA of the CDR3: TGCAGTGCGCCACGCGGGGGGCCCCAAGAGACCCAGTACTTC.

This clonotype was recorded a few times. CDR3 DNA: TGTGCCAGCAGCTCAGGACGGGTTGGTACTGAAGCTTTCTTT. Protein sequence: CASSSGRVGTEAFF. The chain has TRBV7-2 and TRBJ1-1, with unresolved D. The germline V and J ends were trimmed by 4 bases and 5 bases, with 14 bases remaining between them. CDR3 length: 14 amino acids. Per the germline V gene, CDR1 is SGHTA and CDR2 is FQGNSA.

This clonotype was counted many times. J is TRBJ1-1 and V is TRBV5-1, with D possibly matching TRBD1 (6 bases). V lost 2 bases and J 1 base, leaving 12 bases between the germline ends. The CDR3 has 15 amino acids. In germline, CDR1 is SGHRS, CDR2 YFSETQ. The CDR3 bases are TGCGCCAGCAGCTTACAGGGAGTCCCGAACACTGAAGCTTTCTTT. Its protein is CASSLQGVPNTEAFF.

This clonotype was seen just once. Given a much more abundant clone one base away, this may be a read error. The rearrangement joins TRBV19 to TRBJ1-1; D gene uncertain. Germline CDR1 LNHDA, CDR2 SQIVND (reference sequence). The CDR3 loop spans 13 amino acids. Here the CDR3 reads CASTLIGGTKAFF. The CDR3 DNA is TGTGCCAGTACCTTGATTGGCGGCACTAAAGCTTTCTTT.

Concerning this clonotype: A much more abundant neighbour one base away suggests this may be a read error. The chain recombines TRBV7-9 with TRBJ1-4; 8 bases are shared with TRBD1. The CDR3 is 12 amino acids. After removal of 8 bases from V and 8 bases from J, the junction contained 4 bases not matched to a gene. Per the germline V gene, CDR1 is SEHNR and CDR2 is FQNEAQ (reference sequence). CDR3 residues: CASEGTGEKLFF. CDR3 coding DNA: TGTGCCAGCGAGGGGACAGGAGAAAAACTGTTTTTT. Full variable domain (missing parts from reference TRBV7-9 and TRBJ1-4): DTGVSQNPRHKITKRGQNVTFRCDPISEHNRLYWYRQTLGQGPEFLTYFQNEAQLEKSRLLSDRFSAERPKGSFSTLEIQRTEQGDSAMYLCASEGTGEKLFFGSGTQLSVL.

Ten or more counts support this clonotype. The chain employs TRBV5-1 and TRBJ2-5; the D gene is possibly TRBD2 (5 bases). There are 13 residues in the CDR3. Germline values: CDR1 SGHRS, CDR2 YFSETQ. V lost 5 bases to trimming and J lost 4 bases, with 12 bases between them. In DNA, the CDR3 is TGCGCCAGCAGTGGAGGAGGCGGAGAGACCCAGTACTTC. This codes for CASSGGGGETQYF.

This clonotype was counted between two and nine times. The chain has TRBV27 and TRBJ2-7; D unresolved. V was shortened by 0 bases and J by 2 bases, with 14 bases between the two germline ends. The CDR3 sequence is 16 residues long. Germline V gives CDR1 MNHEY, CDR2 SMNVEV (reference sequence). This CDR3 is CASSLSPVGSAYEQYF. The CDR3 DNA follows: TGTGCCAGCAGTTTATCCCCGGTTGGCTCCGCCTACGAGCAGTACTTC.

This sequence joins TRBV2 and TRBJ2-6; 7 bases line up with TRBD2. This CDR3 has 12 residues. Germline V gives CDR1 SNHLY, CDR2 FYNNEI. Trimming took 2 bases from V and 18 from J; bases not matched to a gene: 7. The CDR3 bases are TGTGCCAGCAGTGAAACGGGGGGTGTCGGGACTTTC. This codes for CASSETGGVGTF.

This chain connects TRBV11-1 to TRBJ2-2; tentatively, D is TRBD2 (5 bases). Germline V CDR1 and CDR2: SGHAT, FQDESV (reference sequence). The CDR3 covers 17 residues. V lost 4 bases, J lost 1 base, and 16 bases lay in between. DNA of the CDR3: TGTGCCAGCAGCTCAACACTAGGACGGATGAACACCGGGGAGCTGTTTTTT. Its protein product is CASSSTLGRMNTGELFF.

The V gene is TRBV7-2, the J gene TRBJ2-7; D is possibly TRBD2 (6 bases). This CDR3 comprises 16 residues. CDR1 and CDR2 from the germline V gene are SGHTA and FQGNSA. V gave up 6 bases and J gave up 6 bases, with 24 bases separating them. CDR3 loop: CASSSQWGVTFLEQYF. CDR3 nucleotide sequence: TGTGCCAGCAGTTCGCAATGGGGGGTCACCTTCCTCGAGCAGTACTTC.

This CDR3 reads CASSARLPGTANTEAFF. Here the CDR3 DNA reads TGTGCCAGCAGTGCTAGACTCCCGGGGACAGCGAACACTGAAGCTTTCTTT. This chain uses TRBV25-1 with TRBJ1-1; the match to TRBD1 covers 7 bases. Unmatched junction bases numbered 12, after V lost 4 bases and J lost 1 base. The CDR3 loop spans 17 amino acids. In germline, CDR1 is MGHDK, CDR2 SYGVNS.

This CDR3 is CASSEHRDTEAFF. In DNA form, the CDR3 reads TGTGCCAGCAGTGAACACAGGGACACTGAAGCTTTCTTT. J is TRBJ1-1 and V is TRBV2; the D gene is possibly TRBD1 (6 bases). There are 13 residues in the CDR3. Germline CDR1 and CDR2: SNHLY and FYNNEI. The V and J ends lost 2 bases and 3 bases respectively, with 7 bases between them.

This clonotype was observed at least ten times. This sequence joins TRBV19 and TRBJ1-4; D is perhaps TRBD1 (5 bases). V was shortened by 3 bases and J by 7 bases, with 12 bases between the two germline ends. From germline, CDR1 is LNHDA and CDR2 SQIVND (reference sequence). The CDR3 covers 14 residues. CDR3 loop: CASSIVQGGEKLFF. In DNA, the CDR3 is TGTGCCAGTAGTATCGTGCAGGGCGGTGAAAAACTGTTTTTT.

This clonotype was detected a few times. CDR3 in DNA: TGCGCCAGCAGTGGGGAGTCTAATGAAAAACTGTTTTTT. Translated: CASSGESNEKLFF. The rearrangement joins TRBV5-1 to TRBJ1-4, with D hard to call. The V end lost 5 bases, the J end lost 3 bases, and 8 bases lay between the germline ends. From germline, CDR1 is SGHRS and CDR2 YFSETQ. The CDR3 covers 13 residues. Full variable domain (missing parts from reference TRBV5-1 and TRBJ1-4): KAGVTQTPRYLIKTRGQQVTLSCSPISGHRSVSWYQQTPGQGLQFLFEYFSETQRNKGNFPGRFSGRQFSNSRSEMNVSTLELGDSALYLCASSGESNEKLFFGSGTQLSVL.